This T cell receptor beta chain appears in the sequencing data of a study of early T cells in non-severe SARS-CoV-2 infection listed by TCRdb under 2021. Background on the whole study: TCR sequencing used bulk RNA from unsorted whole blood, so alpha and beta chains could not be paired.

Set within a cohort of healthcare workers in London, UK, this nested case-control study involved weekly PCR testing of nasopharyngeal swabs along with blood sampling. Between 23 and 31 March 2020, the week of the UK lockdown, healthcare workers were enrolled and then followed up weekly for as long as 16 weeks. The germline V gene gives CDR1 as SNHLY and CDR2 as FYNNEI. Trimming takes 7 bases from V and 3 bases from J, and the germline ends sit 16 bases apart. Reading from cysteine to phenylalanine, the CDR3 counts 14 amino acids. The DNA shown is the 42-base CDR3, in frame from base 1. In its sample, this clonotype was seen a few times. The specificity of this receptor is unknown. No much larger clonotype is one base removed from it; base qualities were not supplied. The library was built by means of 5' RACE. The sequencing machine was a NextSeq 500. To correct for sequencing error and PCR bias, the TCR library protocol tagged individual cDNA molecules with unique molecular identifiers. TCR alpha and beta chains were both sequenced, and the abundances of alpha and beta sequences in each sample were closely correlated with each other. From the authors' description of their analysis: Decombinator V4 was used to annotate the V gene, J gene and CDR3 of the TCR sequences. TCRs were defined as expanded if a significant change between any two time points was detected under a Poisson model with p below 0.0001. TCR abundances were normalised to the total number of TCRs sequenced per sample and expressed as counts per million. TRAV1-2 paired with TRAJ12, TRAJ20 or TRAJ33 defined MAIT TCRs, while TRAV10 paired with TRAJ18 defined iNKT TCRs. A search of VDJdb, accessed on 1 November 2021, was run for TCRs annotated to CMV, EBV and SARS-CoV-2, with TCRs annotated for multiple antigens excluded. TCRdb reworked the public reads: Q25 trimming with fastp, MiXCR clone assembly, productive beta chains retained. A single entry per CDR3 protein holds the most common genes and DNA from its merged rows. TCRdb's processing, not the authors' own work, is the source of the V and J calls. The sample includes about 97,000 distinct CDR3 sequences, with approximately 9.9% observed a single time. The ten largest clones represent around 4.8% of the sample.

Results the study describes overall, beyond this receptor: VDJdb matching was skewed toward anti-spike CD8 responses, so virus-specific expansions were likely underestimated and private and CD4 specificities were missed.

The source was whole blood, collected at baseline. The chain links TRBV2 with TRBJ2-7, with the identity of the D gene unclear. The receptor comes from an adult who was a healthcare worker with PCR-confirmed SARS-CoV-2 infection or an uninfected control (not recorded which). This receptor carries the CDR3 CASTNSVYSYEQYF. The DNA reads TGTGCCAGCACCAATTCCGTCTACAGCTACGAGCAGTACTTC.